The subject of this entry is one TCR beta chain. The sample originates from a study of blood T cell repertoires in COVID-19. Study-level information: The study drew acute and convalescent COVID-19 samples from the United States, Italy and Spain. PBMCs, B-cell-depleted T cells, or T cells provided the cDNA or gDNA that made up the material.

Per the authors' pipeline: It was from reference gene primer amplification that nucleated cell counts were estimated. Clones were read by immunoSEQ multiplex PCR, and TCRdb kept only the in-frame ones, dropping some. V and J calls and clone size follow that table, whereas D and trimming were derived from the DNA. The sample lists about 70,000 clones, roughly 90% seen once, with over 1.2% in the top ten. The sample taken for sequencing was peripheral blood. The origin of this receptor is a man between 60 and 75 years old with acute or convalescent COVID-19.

This CDR3 reads CASSLRGETQYF. The CDR3 bases are TGTGCCAGCAGCTTAAGGGGCGAGACCCAGTACTTC. V is TRBV7-9 and J is TRBJ2-5, with D tentatively TRBD1 (5 bases). This CDR3 region has 12 residues. From germline, CDR1 is SEHNR and CDR2 FQNEAQ (reference sequence). Trimming took 2 bases from V and 5 from J, leaving 6 bases between them.